These T cell receptor beta chains were read from a single sample in a study of blood T cell repertoires in COVID-19. TCRdb keeps only in-frame clones here, not all; method: immunoSEQ multiplex PCR. The sample records about 110,000 clones, more than 75% being singletons. The sample comprised peripheral blood. These TCRs come from a human donor in a cohort sampled during active COVID-19. Both conserved end residues are trimmed from each CDR3.

V gene	J gene	CDR3 length	CDR3 protein
TRBV15	TRBJ2-1	11	ATSTRQGNEQF
TRBV5-6	TRBJ1-2	12	ASSPTGVWSGYT
TRBV21-1	TRBJ2-1	17	ASSSPGLAGGPPWNEQF
TRBV6-4	TRBJ1-3	13	ASRRDTSSGNTIY
TRBV6-5	TRBJ1-4	12	ASSLTGFSEKLF
TRBV7-3	TRBJ1-1	13	ASSFYATRGAGAF
TRBV10-1	TRBJ2-3	11	ASRGQGTDTQY
TRBV6-2/TRBV6-3	TRBJ2-4	16	ASSYGDRGTVAKNIQY
TRBV5-6	TRBJ2-7	14	ASSSPGSPNNYEQY
TRBV5-1	TRBJ2-3	11	ASSFQVTDTQY
TRBV29-1	TRBJ1-3	12	SVLEDRVGNTIY
TRBV5-4	TRBJ2-5	11	ASSPGIGETQY
TRBV11-2	TRBJ1-4	12	ASSHGQGSEKLF
TRBV9	TRBJ1-6	13	ASSVDGQGNSPLH
TRBV2	TRBJ2-1	10	ATGEEDYQQF
TRBV30	TRBJ1-5	14	AWSARTGGRDQPQH
TRBV9	TRBJ2-3	14	ASSVGQGSSTDTQY
TRBV9	TRBJ2-6	13	ASSTGVPGANVLT
TRBV28	TRBJ1-5	11	ASSPDSDQPQH
TRBV5-4	TRBJ2-1	13	ASSSGLAGGNEQF
TRBV3-1/TRBV3-2	TRBJ2-3	14	ASSQEGGVNALTQY
TRBV29-1	TRBJ2-5	12	SVKPWQGQETQY
TRBV10-3	TRBJ2-3	13	AISHSFDLADTQY
TRBV28	TRBJ2-3	14	ANGTETLTSTDTQY
TRBV2	TRBJ2-5	14	ASGLTSGSSQETQY
TRBV11-3	TRBJ2-5	14	ASSSGLAGVAETQY
TRBV19	TRBJ1-5	13	ASRVDRWGNQPQH
TRBV30	TRBJ2-2	9	TFSGTGELF
TRBV27	TRBJ1-2	13	ASSLSATGDYGYT
TRBV4-1	TRBJ1-2	12	ASSQGAKNDGYT
TRBV13	TRBJ2-3	19	ASSLVAQVDLWALRADTQY
TRBV5-1	TRBJ2-1	14	ASSLRATGGDNEQF
TRBV19	TRBJ1-5	14	ASSRAGRRGLQPQH
TRBV6-4	TRBJ1-1	12	ASRVEAGGGEAF
TRBV19	TRBJ2-2	14	ASRPKLAGEAGELF
TRBV7-3	TRBJ2-1	11	ASSLSASAEVF
TRBV28	TRBJ1-1	14	ASSPGIRSMNTEAF